The 7 T cell receptor beta chains presented below share a single source sample, sequenced in a study of T cells after somatic rescue of genetic block. Profiled with immunoSEQ multiplex PCR; TCRdb holds only in-frame clones, not every one. The table shows 85,000 to 90,000 clones, with around 89% occurring only once. Input material: peripheral blood mononuclear cells (PBMCs). These receptors were taken from a young woman.

The V gene is TRBV7-9, the J gene TRBJ2-3, with 7 bases aligning to TRBD1. Germline CDR1 SEHNR, CDR2 FQNEAQ (reference sequence). The CDR3 is made up of 15 amino acids. V lost 0 bases and J lost 4; bases outside the gene matches: 4. The CDR3 protein is CASSLAGGTADTQYF. CDR3 DNA: TGTGCCAGCAGCTTAGCAGGGGGCACCGCAGATACGCAGTATTTT.

The J gene is TRBJ2-1, the V gene TRBV28; D gene unclear. V shed 3 bases and J shed 4 bases, with 13 bases lying between them. Germline V gene data show CDR1 as MDHEN and CDR2 as SYDVKM. The CDR3 is 15 residues long. DNA for the CDR3: TGTGCCAGCAGTTTTGAACAGACCCTTTACAATGAGCAGTTCTTC. Translation gives CASSFEQTLYNEQFF.

The J gene is TRBJ1-4, the V gene TRBV28; D is unclear. CDR1 is MDHEN, CDR2 SYDVKM, per germline. V lost 4 bases to trimming and J lost 0 bases, with 6 bases between them. CDR3 length: 14 amino acids. CDR3 protein: CASSWVTTNEKLFF. As DNA, the CDR3 is TGTGCCAGCAGTTGGGTGACAACTAATGAAAAACTGTTTTTT.

This chain joins TRBV5-1 and TRBJ2-3, with 7 bases matching TRBD1. The CDR3 covers 15 residues. Per germline, CDR1 SGHRS and CDR2 YFSETQ. J was trimmed by 1 base and V by 4 bases; bases with no gene match: 6. The CDR3 is CASSQGDPRTDTQYF. The DNA of the CDR3 is TGCGCCAGCAGCCAGGGGGACCCCCGCACAGATACGCAGTATTTT.

The genes are TRBV9 and TRBJ2-1, with a weak D call TRBD2 (6 bases). Germline V CDR1 and CDR2: SGDLS, YYNGEE. The CDR3 consists of 13 residues. V was pared by 2 bases and J by 9 bases, with 12 bases between. CDR3 protein: CASSVTSMTEQFF. The DNA for the CDR3 is TGTGCCAGCAGCGTGACTAGTATGACTGAGCAGTTCTTC. The full variable domain, in which reference TRBV9 and TRBJ2-1 provide the parts outside the CDR3, is DSGVTQTPKHLITATGQRVTLRCSPRSGDLSVYWYQQSLDQGLQFLIQYYNGEERAKGNILERFSAQQFPDLHSELNLSSLELGDSALYFCASSVTSMTEQFFGPGTRLTVL.

The gene calls are TRBV6-6 and TRBJ2-7; D is ambiguous. The CDR3 runs to 13 residues. The V gene's germline CDR1 is MNHNY and CDR2 SVGAGI (reference sequence). The V end was cut by 6 bases, the J end by 1 base, with 10 bases between. The DNA of the CDR3 is TGTGCCAGCAGCTACCTGATTTCCTACGAGCAGTACTTC. Translation gives CASSYLISYEQYF.

The V call is TRBV2, the J call TRBJ1-1, with TRBD1 matching over 8 bases. The CDR3 is 15 residues long. CDR1 SNHLY and CDR2 FYNNEI come from the germline V gene. Trimming removed 2 bases from V and 3 bases from J; junction bases left unmatched: 5. The CDR3 region has the DNA TGTGCCAGCAGTGAAACGGCAGGGGGCGACACTGAAGCTTTCTTT. Translation gives CASSETAGGDTEAFF. The full variable domain, with the rest looked up from reference TRBV2 and TRBJ1-1, is EPEVTQTPSHQVTQMGQEVILRCVPISNHLYFYWYRQILGQKVEFLVSFYNNEISEKSEIFDDQFSVERPDGSNFTLKIRSTKLEDSAMYFCASSETAGGDTEAFFGQGTRLTVV.